Listed below are T cell receptor beta chains from one sample, sequenced in a study of identical twins. From the 5' RACE reads, TCRdb called clonotypes with MiXCR, one entry per CDR3 protein. Of roughly 470,000 distinct CDR3 sequences detected, over 11% appear once; the ten largest clones hold approximately 1%. These same data were also listed under a study on yellow fever vaccine responses in identical twins.

Sample: CD4+ T cells sorted from blood. The receptors shown here come from a woman aged 18-35 years in good health. Both conserved end residues are trimmed from each CDR3.

J,V,CDR3
TRBJ1-5,TRBV28,ASSGEQGRRSNQPQH
TRBJ2-4,TRBV20-1,SARVAGGPKNIQY
TRBJ2-7,TRBV7-2,ASSPGQGAFSYEQY
TRBJ2-7,TRBV7-9,ASDVVYEQY
TRBJ2-5,TRBV20-1,SAEFVETQY
TRBJ2-1,TRBV5-6,ASSFVAGVGYNEQF
TRBJ2-2,TRBV5-1,ASSKGQGATGELF
TRBJ2-1,TRBV2,ASSESSGGAREQF
TRBJ2-5,TRBV12-3/TRBV12-4,ASSRTSGGARETQY
TRBJ1-2,TRBV12-3/TRBV12-4,ASSQSGSYYGYT
TRBJ2-4,TRBV14,ASSPRGEAKNIQY
TRBJ2-7,TRBV2,ASRTGTVGEQY
TRBJ2-2,TRBV6-2/TRBV6-3,ASRPIRGTQGGTGELF
TRBJ1-4,TRBV12-3/TRBV12-4,ASSRSVNEKLF
TRBJ2-5,TRBV15,ATSRDTTRTGEETQY
TRBJ2-2,TRBV5-6,ASSSGTSGRAGTGELF
TRBJ2-2,TRBV12-3/TRBV12-4,ASSSRGLAGYTGELF
TRBJ1-4,TRBV11-2,ASSASGTGNEKLF
TRBJ1-2,TRBV12-3/TRBV12-4,ASSYESYGYT
TRBJ2-7,TRBV7-9,ASSQAQGREQY
TRBJ2-7,TRBV7-2,ASSLISTAYEQY
TRBJ1-3,TRBV5-1,ASSEPPGNTIY
TRBJ2-6,TRBV2,ASSETGTGANVLT
TRBJ1-1,TRBV27,ASSFYRQGNTEAF
TRBJ2-1,TRBV28,ASGALGGQGPRSYNEQF
TRBJ2-3,TRBV2,ASRVFTDTQY
TRBJ2-1,TRBV19,ARTSGLAGVGVLCNEQF
TRBJ2-7,TRBV3-1,ASSLDQDGTYEQY
TRBJ1-5,TRBV20-1,SAEGGQGSQPQH
TRBJ1-5,TRBV18,ASSPFQVSPQH
TRBJ2-3,TRBV6-5,ASNYGQTTDTQY
TRBJ2-7,TRBV7-2,ASSLLGQAYEQY
TRBJ2-7,TRBV12-3/TRBV12-4,ASSSRGSTAYEQY
TRBJ2-5,TRBV28,ASNRGGQETQY
TRBJ1-6,TRBV12-3/TRBV12-4,ASSLEGKSPLH
TRBJ2-1,TRBV7-9,ASSPTQEYNEQF
TRBJ2-5,TRBV7-6,ASTQGIQETQY
TRBJ2-3,TRBV12-5,ASGLGLSWGPDTQY
TRBJ2-5,TRBV3-1,ASSQEIQGYSKTQY
TRBJ2-2,TRBV3-1,ASSQGEANQRAGELF
TRBJ2-2,TRBV4-3,ASSQDRAGGLTGELF
TRBJ2-3,TRBV19,ASRDFRGGTDTQY
TRBJ2-1,TRBV24-1,ATSDPSGTAINEQF
TRBJ2-7,TRBV28,ASRTTWDSHYEQY